This TCR beta chain comes out of a study of T-cell memory formation after mild COVID-19. Study findings and constraints: Certain responding clones were present in pre-infection memory, suggesting participation of cross-reactive memory. A second wave of clones peaked on day 37, and their SARS-CoV-2 specificity went unconfirmed.

TCRdb called the 5' RACE reads again in MiXCR, with one record for every CDR3 protein. The profile shows roughly 450,000 distinct CDR3 sequences, roughly 18% of them singletons. V lost 5 bases and J 4 bases, leaving 14 bases between the germline ends. Germline CDR1 reads MNHEY; CDR2 reads SMNVEV (reference sequence). The CDR3 length is 14 residues. This clonotype was counted only a few times. Its antigen is still unknown. The clonotype was recovered from a man younger than 35 who had mild COVID-19 (a few samples of this study predate the infection). Cell type and time point are not known. The J gene is TRBJ1-2, the V gene TRBV27, with D unclear. Sequencing was carried out using PBMCs or a T cell subset sorted from them (not recorded which). DNA of the CDR3: TGTGCCAGCAGTCGACGCGAGGGAGCCTATGGCTACACCTTC. It codes for CASSRREGAYGYTF.